This T cell receptor beta chain was observed in a study of blood T cell repertoires in COVID-19. Study background: Acute and convalescent COVID-19 specimens originated in the United States, Italy and Spain. T cells, B-cell-depleted T cells, or PBMCs supplied cDNA or gDNA.

Per the authors' pipeline: Reference gene primer amplification gave estimated nucleated cell counts. Repertoires were generated with immunoSEQ multiplex PCR, while TCRdb's copy carries only in-frame clones and drops some. D and trimming were read from the DNA, whereas the V and J calls and clone size are those reported in that table. This table holds around 300,000 clones, about 91% found once. V lost 3 bases to trimming and J lost 6 bases, with 17 bases between them. Germline values: CDR1 MGHRA, CDR2 YSYEKL. This CDR3 is 15 amino acids long. The Seattle site enrolled patients during active infection and followed them longitudinally.

Sequencing was done on a sample of peripheral blood. This clonotype originated in a woman aged 30 to 39 with COVID-19, enrolled during active disease. This rearrangement joins TRBV4-1 to TRBJ1-1; possibly TRBD1 for D (5 bases). As DNA, the CDR3 is TGCGCCAGCAGCCACCCCGGATTTGACAGACCTGAAGCTTTCTTT. It encodes CASSHPGFDRPEAFF.